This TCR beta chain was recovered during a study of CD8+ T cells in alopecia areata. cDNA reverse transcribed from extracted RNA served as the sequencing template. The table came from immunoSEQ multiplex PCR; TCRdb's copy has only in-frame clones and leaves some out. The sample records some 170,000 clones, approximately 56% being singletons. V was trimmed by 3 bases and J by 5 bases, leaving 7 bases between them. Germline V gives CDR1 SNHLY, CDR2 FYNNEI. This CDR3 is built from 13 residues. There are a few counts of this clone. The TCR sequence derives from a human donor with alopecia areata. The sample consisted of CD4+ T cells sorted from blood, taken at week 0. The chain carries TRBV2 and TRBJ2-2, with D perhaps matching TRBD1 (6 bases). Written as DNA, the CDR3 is TGTGCCAGCAGTGAGCAGGGGACCGGGGAGCTGTTTTTT. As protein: CASSEQGTGELFF.